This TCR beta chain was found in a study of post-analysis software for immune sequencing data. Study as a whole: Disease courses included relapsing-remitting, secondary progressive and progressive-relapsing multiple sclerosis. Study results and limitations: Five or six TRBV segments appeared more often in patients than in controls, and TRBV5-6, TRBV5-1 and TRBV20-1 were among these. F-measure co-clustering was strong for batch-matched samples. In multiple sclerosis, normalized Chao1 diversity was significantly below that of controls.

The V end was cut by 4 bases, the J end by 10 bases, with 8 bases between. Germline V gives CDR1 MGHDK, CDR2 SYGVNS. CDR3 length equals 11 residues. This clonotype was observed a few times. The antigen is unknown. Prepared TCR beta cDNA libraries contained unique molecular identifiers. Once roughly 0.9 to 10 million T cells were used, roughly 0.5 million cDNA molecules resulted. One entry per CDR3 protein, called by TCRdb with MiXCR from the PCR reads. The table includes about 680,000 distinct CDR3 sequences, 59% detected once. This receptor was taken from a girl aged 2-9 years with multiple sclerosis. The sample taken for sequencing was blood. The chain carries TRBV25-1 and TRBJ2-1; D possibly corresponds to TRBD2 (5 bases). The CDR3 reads CASSGVAEQFF. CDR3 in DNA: TGTGCCAGCAGTGGAGTAGCGGAGCAGTTCTTC.